This T cell receptor beta chain was sequenced for a study of T cells after yellow fever vaccination. V was shortened by 1 base and J by 2 bases, with 10 bases between the two germline ends. The V gene's germline CDR1 is GTSNPN and CDR2 SVGIG (reference sequence). The CDR3 is made up of 14 amino acids. This clonotype was observed many times. Its target is not known. TCRdb independently ran MiXCR on the 5' RACE reads; one entry per CDR3 protein. This sample has fewer than 100,000 distinct CDR3 sequences, with roughly 6% found just once. Study-wide results and caveats: Reappearance after the booster was seen for most primary-vaccination clones, at about 95% CD4 and about 90% CD8. One caveat is that FACS-sorted repertoires could contain abundant clonotypes contaminating from the bulk population.

The TCR was taken from a man aged 18 to 30 who received the YFV17D yellow fever vaccine. The sample here was CD8+ T cells sorted from PBMCs, taken 10 days after the yellow fever booster vaccination. The chain couples TRBV30 to TRBJ2-3; D call uncertain. The CDR3 here is CAWSEVGTTDTQYF. CDR3 DNA: TGTGCCTGGAGTGAAGTGGGTACCACAGATACGCAGTATTTT.